Below, 26 T cell receptor beta chains from the same sample are listed, as sequenced in a study of OX40 agonist ivuxolimab in advanced cancers. Repertoires were generated with immunoSEQ multiplex PCR, while TCRdb's copy carries only in-frame clones and drops some. The repertoire includes some 43,000 clones, about 83% of them detected once, and approximately 39% sits in the top ten. Sequenced material: CD4+ or CD8+ T cells sorted from blood, taken in a trial of the OX40 agonist ivuxolimab. All receptors derive from an adult with an advanced solid tumor such as melanoma, head and neck, liver or kidney cancer.

The chain couples TRBV6-1 to TRBJ2-3; 8 bases align to TRBD1. Losses at the gene ends were 5 bases for V and 4 bases for J; bases not matched to a gene: 2. The germline CDR1 and CDR2 sequences are MNHNS and SASEGT. There are 13 residues in the CDR3. In DNA form, the CDR3 reads TGTGCCAGCAGTCAGACAGGGGCAGATACGCAGTATTTT. Its translation: CASSQTGADTQYF.

The chain recombines TRBV7-9 with TRBJ2-3, with D uncertain. The CDR3 has 12 amino acids. Trimming removed 7 bases from V and 0 bases from J, with 5 bases in between. CDR1 is SEHNR and CDR2 is FQNEAQ in the germline V gene (reference sequence). CDR3 residues: CASISSTDTQYF. The DNA of the CDR3 is TGTGCCAGCATCTCCAGCACAGATACGCAGTATTTT.

Worth noting for this clone: Other nucleotide sequences from this sample produce the same CDR3. V and J are TRBV21-1 and TRBJ1-2; the table's D call, TRBD1, has no DNA check behind it. TRBV21-1 is flagged as a pseudogene. This CDR3 spans 14 amino acids. CDR3 in amino acids: CASSPGQGTGGYTF. In nucleotides, the CDR3 is TGTGCCAGCAGCCCGGGACAGGGGACTGGAGGCTACACCTTC.

In regard to this clone: A read error may account for a junction end that differs from germline. The rearrangement joins TRBV5-6 to TRBJ1-2, with TRBD1 as a possible D gene (6 bases). Germline assignment: CDR1 SGHDT and CDR2 YYEEEE. The CDR3 is 16 amino acids. For the CDR3, the DNA is TGTGCCAGCAGCTCCCCGGGAGACAGGCTCAGGGCGCTTAACGGCTTC. This codes for CASSSPGDRLRALNGF.

The chain employs TRBV7-2 and TRBJ2-3; 8 positions agree with TRBD1. Trimming cost V 5 bases and J 5 bases; bases outside gene matches: 6. CDR3 length: 14 residues. From germline, CDR1 is SGHTA and CDR2 FQGNSA. CDR3 bases: TGTGCCAGCAGCCTACAGGGGGGAGGAGATACGCAGTATTTT. This sequence encodes CASSLQGGGDTQYF.

The chain carries TRBV28 and TRBJ2-1; D is ambiguous. This CDR3 is built from 13 residues. CDR1 is MDHEN, CDR2 SYDVKM, per germline. The V end was cut by 2 bases, the J end by 7 bases, with 9 bases between. CDR3 residues: CASSLGRQNEQFF. The CDR3, as DNA: TGTGCCAGCAGTTTAGGACGGCAAAATGAGCAGTTCTTC. The variable domain in full, with the rest retrieved from reference TRBV28 and TRBJ2-1, is DVKVTQSSRYLVKRTGEKVFLECVQDMDHENMFWYRQDPGLGLRLIYFSYDVKMKEKGDIPEGYSVSREKKERFSLILESASTNQTSMYLCASSLGRQNEQFFGPGTRLTVL.

The chain uses TRBV5-1 and TRBJ2-7; possibly TRBD1 or TRBD2 for D (5 bases each). Germline V CDR1 and CDR2: SGHRS, YFSETQ. CDR3 length equals 14 residues. V was shortened by 3 bases and J by 2 bases, with 12 bases between the two germline ends. The CDR3, as DNA: TGCGCCAGCAGCTACGGGGACCGGCCCTACGAGCAGTACTTC. Translating gives CASSYGDRPYEQYF.

The chain carries TRBV7-9 and TRBJ2-1; 9 bases fit TRBD1. The V and J ends lost 0 bases and 5 bases, in that order; junction bases with no gene match: 8. This CDR3 comprises 17 residues. Germline V gene data show CDR1 as SEHNR and CDR2 as FQNEAQ (reference sequence). Here the CDR3 DNA reads TGTGCCAGCAGCTTAGCGCGGGACAGGGCTAAGGACAATGAGCAGTTCTTC. Amino acids: CASSLARDRAKDNEQFF.

CDR3 sequence: CASSSLQRNQPQHF. The CDR3 DNA sequence: TGTGCCAGCAGTTCCCTGCAGCGCAATCAGCCCCAGCATTTT. This chain uses TRBV6-6 with TRBJ1-5; D not resolved. The CDR3 runs to 14 residues. In germline, CDR1 is MNHNY, CDR2 SVGAGI (reference sequence). V was clipped by 4 bases and J by 2 bases, with 9 bases between them.

This clone has a single count. The chain recombines TRBV5-6 with TRBJ2-1; 11 bases are a match to TRBD2. Per the germline V gene, CDR1 is SGHDT and CDR2 is YYEEEE. Trimming removed 5 bases from V and 3 bases from J; junction bases left unmatched: 7. The CDR3 sequence is 16 residues long. The CDR3 DNA reads TGTGCCAGCAGTAAGATAGCGGGAGGGTTCTACAATGAGCAGTTCTTC. Protein sequence: CASSKIAGGFYNEQFF.

The rearrangement uses TRBV9 and TRBJ2-1, with 9 bases that match TRBD1. V shed 0 bases, J shed 2 bases, and the junction held 6 bases outside the gene matches. The CDR3 is 17 amino acids. CDR1 is SGDLS, CDR2 YYNGEE, per germline. Written as DNA, the CDR3 is TGTGCCAGCAGCGTAGGCCCGGGACAGGGAGCCTACAATGAGCAGTTCTTC. Translation gives CASSVGPGQGAYNEQFF.

The chain recombines TRBV5-6 with TRBJ1-2, with TRBD1 matching 9 bases. CDR3 length equals 16 residues. Germline V gene data show CDR1 as SGHDT and CDR2 as YYEEEE. Trimming removed 0 bases from V and 8 bases from J; junction bases left unmatched: 11. The CDR3 loop reads CASSLEPGTGNWGYTF. The CDR3 DNA reads TGTGCCAGCAGCTTGGAACCCGGGACAGGGAATTGGGGCTACACCTTC.

The chain links TRBV28 to TRBJ2-3; 9 positions agree with TRBD2. The CDR3 contains 14 residues. V lost 4 bases, J lost 12 bases, and 11 bases stayed unmatched. Germline V gene data show CDR1 as MDHEN and CDR2 as SYDVKM. The CDR3 sequence: CASSSTLTSGRQYF. The DNA of the CDR3 is TGTGCCAGCAGTTCCACGCTGACTAGCGGAAGACAGTATTTT.

The J gene is TRBJ1-3, the V gene TRBV6-6; no clear D. Trimming pared 6 bases from V and 1 base from J, leaving 13 bases between. Germline CDR1 is MNHNY and CDR2 is SVGAGI (reference sequence). The CDR3 spans 15 residues. In nucleotides, the CDR3 is TGTGCCAGCAGCCCCGGGGTTGGTTCTGGAAACACCATATATTTT. Translation gives CASSPGVGSGNTIYF.

This chain connects TRBV6-5 to TRBJ1-5, with 11 positions matching TRBD1. The CDR3 has 14 residues. CDR1 and CDR2 (germline): MNHEY, SVGAGI. The trim removed 6 bases at V and 6 bases at J, leaving 4 bases unmatched. For the CDR3, the DNA is TGTGCCAGCAGCCCGGGACAGGGGGGTCAGCCCCAGCATTTT. This gives the protein CASSPGQGGQPQHF.

The chain is built from TRBV7-8 and TRBJ2-5; D remains ambiguous. The germline CDR1 and CDR2 sequences are SGHVS and FQNEAQ. V was cut by 0 bases and J by 4 bases, with 30 bases left in between. The CDR3 has 21 residues. The CDR3 sequence: CASSLAQRRRVGRGGSETQYF. The CDR3 DNA follows: TGTGCCAGCAGCTTAGCGCAAAGGCGAAGGGTGGGTAGAGGTGGATCAGAGACCCAGTACTTC.

The rearrangement joins TRBV28 to TRBJ1-6, with a possible D match to TRBD1 (5 bases). CDR1 and CDR2 from the germline V gene are MDHEN and SYDVKM. V was shortened by 4 bases and J by 9 bases, with 13 bases between the two germline ends. This CDR3 contains 14 residues. CDR3 amino acids: CASSSGGLGSPLHF. Written as DNA, the CDR3 is TGTGCCAGCAGTTCGGGGGGGTTAGGTTCACCCCTCCACTTT. Together with reference TRBV28 and TRBJ1-6, the CDR3 gives the full variable domain: DVKVTQSSRYLVKRTGEKVFLECVQDMDHENMFWYRQDPGLGLRLIYFSYDVKMKEKGDIPEGYSVSREKKERFSLILESASTNQTSMYLCASSSGGLGSPLHFGNGTRLTVT.

This rearrangement joins TRBV5-4 to TRBJ1-6; TRBD1 matches 8 bases. The V and J ends lost 4 bases and 13 bases, in that order; junction bases with no gene match: 16. The CDR3 has 16 residues. CDR1 and CDR2 from the germline V gene are SGHNT and YYREEE (reference sequence). The CDR3 sequence is CASSHGQGRGLGPLHF. The CDR3 bases are TGTGCCAGCAGCCATGGACAGGGAAGAGGGCTGGGGCCCCTCCACTTT.

The V gene is TRBV5-4, the J gene TRBJ1-6; a possible D gene is TRBD1 (6 bases). This CDR3 spans 14 amino acids. Trimming removed 3 bases from V and 10 bases from J, with 14 bases in between. Per the germline V gene, CDR1 is SGHNT and CDR2 is YYREEE (reference sequence). The CDR3 DNA sequence: TGTGCCAGCAGCTGGCGGGGGGCAAGGTCACCCCTCCACTTT. Its protein product is CASSWRGARSPLHF.

The chain recombines TRBV2 with TRBJ2-2; no clear D gene. The germline V gene has CDR1 SNHLY and CDR2 FYNNEI. There are 19 residues in the CDR3. The V gene lost 6 bases and the J gene lost 6 bases, with 29 bases spanning the gap. As DNA, the CDR3 is TGTGCCAGCAGCCATTCCCCCTACACTGGCGGAAAGGGTGCCGGGGAGCTGTTTTTT. Amino acids: CASSHSPYTGGKGAGELFF.

This clone was recorded a few times. V gene TRBV4-2 combines with J gene TRBJ2-2; D is unclear. From germline, CDR1 is LGHNA and CDR2 YNFKEQ. Trimming removed 0 bases at V and 4 bases at J, with 6 bases between. CDR3 length: 14 residues. The CDR3 DNA reads TGTGCCAGCAGCCAAGAAGCGAGCACCGGGGAGCTGTTTTTT. Translation: CASSQEASTGELFF.

The chain joins TRBV10-3 to TRBJ1-5; D gene uncertain. Germline CDR1 is ENHRY and CDR2 is SYGVKD. Between the trimmed V and J ends, which lost 2 bases and 1 base, there was a span of 0 bases. This CDR3 is 12 amino acids long. The chain's CDR3 is CAISESNQPQHF. CDR3 DNA: TGTGCCATCAGTGAGAGCAATCAGCCCCAGCATTTT.

The chain recombines TRBV2 with TRBJ2-7, with D possibly being TRBD1 (6 bases). V shed 6 bases and J shed 7 bases, with 19 bases lying between them. The CDR3 sequence is 14 residues long. Germline lookup yields CDR1 SNHLY and CDR2 FYNNEI. The CDR3 bases are TGTGCCAGCAGCAGGACCCAGGGGCCTGGGGAGCAGTACTTC. Translating gives CASSRTQGPGEQYF.

The V and J genes are TRBV6-5 and TRBJ1-2; D ambiguous. Germline V lookup: CDR1 MNHEY, CDR2 SVGAGI. The V gene lost 2 bases and the J gene lost 4 bases, with 8 bases spanning the gap. This CDR3 has 13 amino acids. The CDR3 bases are TGTGCCAGCAGTTACAGGGATCGCTATGGCTACACCTTC. Its protein is CASSYRDRYGYTF.

CDR3 sequence (DNA): TGTGCCAGCAGTTACCCAAGGGACAGGGGGCATCAATCTAGGACCTACGAGCAGTACTTC. This sequence encodes CASSYPRDRGHQSRTYEQYF. The chain employs TRBV2 and TRBJ2-7; 12 bases agree with TRBD1. Losses at the gene ends were 5 bases for V and 2 bases for J; bases not matched to a gene: 19. Germline V lookup: CDR1 SNHLY, CDR2 FYNNEI. The CDR3 runs 20 residues.

This chain links TRBV29-1 with TRBJ2-3; 9 bases align to TRBD2. Germline values: CDR1 SQVTM, CDR2 ANQGSEA. V dropped 8 bases and J dropped 9; count of bases not matched to a gene: 3. CDR3 length equals 10 residues. CDR3 sequence reads: CSTGLATQYF. The DNA for the CDR3 is TGCAGCACGGGACTAGCCACGCAGTATTTT.